This T cell receptor (beta chain) was captured by sequencing in a study of blood T cell repertoires in COVID-19 (dated by TCRdb to the early 2020s). With regard to the full study: Collaborator samples came from the United States, Italy and Spain and covered acute and convalescent phases of COVID-19. The prospective study material was composed of cDNA or gDNA derived from T cells, B-cell-depleted T cells, or PBMCs. The dataset comprised deeply sampled blood TCRbeta repertoires from subjects exposed to, actively infected with, or recovered from COVID-19. The repertoires were released in a freely available public database intended as a resource for research on the immune response to SARS-CoV-2. The samples were drawn from the first 160 participants of the ongoing ImmuneRACE study and from 1,254 subjects provided by 6 global collaborators. The sample metadata nearly always contained a de-identified subject ID, COVID-19 status, age in years and sex. Where available, HLA class I and class II types were taken from metadata supplied by the sample provider and were not determined by assay-based typing. What the research found in general, with its limitations: How much clinical and demographic metadata was included differed by source and by participant, and the metadata was provided uncurated.

The immunoSEQ Assay, a bias-controlled multiplex PCR, was used to amplify TCRbeta CDR3 regions from genomic DNA. The authors' pipeline ran thus. Nucleated cell counts per sample were estimated from amplification of reference gene primers within the assay. To quantify the absolute abundance of each unique TCRbeta CDR3 rearrangement, sequence reads were collapsed and filtered. For each sample, productive Simpson clonality was calculated by taking the square root of Simpson's diversity index across productive rearrangements. TCRdb obtained this table from immuneACCESS and retained in-frame rearrangements with V and J assigned. These tables miss some clones; where compared with another copy, unresolved V genes account for less than half of the shortfall, and the remainder is unexplained. V and J calls and clone size follow that table, whereas D and trimming were derived from the DNA. The sample table shows about 360,000 clones, and approximately 86% are seen once. Just over 7% of the sample rests with the top ten.

Trimming costs V 2 bases and J 10 bases, and their ends lie 15 bases apart. The CDR3 numbers 15 residues from cysteine through phenylalanine. CDR3 DNA only is kept here, 45 bases in frame from base 1. The germline V gene yields MRHNA for CDR1 and SNTAGT for CDR2. One collaborating source in Seattle enrolled patients while the patients were actively infected and followed the patients over time throughout the course of disease. Each collaborating institution followed its own protocols to collect whole blood in K2EDTA tubes. For TCRbeta analysis, collaborators shipped samples as frozen whole blood, isolated PBMCs, or DNA extracted from either of those sample types. Notes on this clone: There is no known antigen for this receptor. No per-base quality is available; no much larger clone lies one base away.

Recombination connected TRBV6-4 to TRBJ1-6; the D gene lacks a confident call. The clonotype was recovered from a woman between 55 and 75 years old with COVID-19, enrolled during active disease. Input material: peripheral blood. The DNA sequence follows: TGTGCCAGCAGTGACGTTGCGGGAAAAGGCTCACCCCTCCACTTT. It codes for CASSDVAGKGSPLHF.